The 8 T cell receptor beta chains below all came from one sample that was sequenced in a study of cytomegalovirus exposure and HLA in healthy donors. The data were produced by immunoSEQ multiplex PCR, yet TCRdb's version contains in-frame clones alone and is incomplete. The sample records 130,000 or so clones, 89% being singletons. The sample taken for sequencing was PBMCs. These TCRs come from a woman under 30 in good health and CMV-seropositive.

The chain couples TRBV15 to TRBJ2-2; D is perhaps TRBD1 (6 bases). The V end lost 3 bases, the J end lost 5 bases, and 22 bases lay between the germline ends. The CDR3 runs to 18 residues. From germline, CDR1 is LNHNV and CDR2 YYDKDF (reference sequence). The CDR3 nucleotides are TGTGCCACCAGCAGCGACACTCAGGCACTAGACAGGACCGGGGAGCTGTTTTTT. This codes for CATSSDTQALDRTGELFF.

This clone was found a few times. The rearrangement uses TRBV18 and TRBJ1-5; 10 bases fit TRBD1. Germline assignment: CDR1 KGHSH and CDR2 LQKENI. The CDR3 extends over 17 amino acids. V was pared by 2 bases and J by 2 bases, with 6 bases of the junction left unmatched. The CDR3 region has the DNA TGTGCCAGCTCACCATCTGGACAGGGGGTTGGCAATCAGCCCCAGCATTTT. As protein: CASSPSGQGVGNQPQHF.

The chain joins TRBV29-1 to TRBJ1-3, with TRBD1 identical over 7 bases. Germline values: CDR1 SQVTM, CDR2 ANQGSEA. The CDR3 contains 15 residues. J gave up 2 bases and V 5 bases, and 9 bases lay outside the gene matches. CDR3 DNA: TGCAGCGTTACTGGGCGAGGGACAGCTGGAAACACCATATATTTT. This translates into CSVTGRGTAGNTIYF.

This sequence joins TRBV4-3 and TRBJ1-1; 7 bases line up with TRBD1. This CDR3 region has 14 residues. V was clipped by 5 bases and J by 4 bases; unmatched bases: 7. In germline, CDR1 is LGHNA, CDR2 YSLEER. CDR3 nucleotides: TGCGCCAGCAGCAATAGACAGGGTCCCACTGAAGCTTTCTTT. This gives the protein CASSNRQGPTEAFF.

The genes are TRBV6-5 and TRBJ2-1, with D perhaps matching TRBD2 (5 bases). Trimming removed 6 bases from V and 9 bases from J, with 12 bases in between. This CDR3 has 12 amino acids. Germline CDR1 and CDR2: MNHEY and SVGAGI. CDR3 bases: TGTGCCAGCAGCCCCACGGCGGGTGAGCAGTTCTTC. Protein product: CASSPTAGEQFF.

V gene TRBV7-9 combines with J gene TRBJ2-5, with 7 positions matching TRBD1. The germline V gene has CDR1 SEHNR and CDR2 FQNEAQ (reference sequence). With V trimmed by 2 bases and J by 5 bases, 8 bases remained unmatched. The CDR3 is made up of 15 amino acids. DNA for the CDR3: TGTGCCAGCAGCTTACAACCGACAGGGAGCGAGACCCAGTACTTC. Protein: CASSLQPTGSETQYF. Full variable domain (rest looked up from reference TRBV7-9 and TRBJ2-5): DTGVSQNPRHKITKRGQNVTFRCDPISEHNRLYWYRQTLGQGPEFLTYFQNEAQLEKSRLLSDRFSAERPKGSFSTLEIQRTEQGDSAMYLCASSLQPTGSETQYFGPGTRLLVL.

The chain has TRBV7-2 and TRBJ2-5; D is perhaps TRBD1 (5 bases). The germline V gene has CDR1 SGHTA and CDR2 FQGNSA. CDR3 length equals 13 residues. The V and J ends lost 1 base and 3 bases respectively, with 6 bases between them. CDR3 amino acids: CASSLGTKETQYF. The CDR3 DNA sequence: TGTGCCAGCAGCTTAGGGACAAAAGAGACCCAGTACTTC.

The chain has TRBV18 and TRBJ1-5; 8 nucleotides align to TRBD1. The CDR3 contains 15 residues. Germline CDR1 and CDR2: KGHSH and LQKENI. The V segment lost 1 base and the J segment 3 bases; nucleotides outside the gene matches: 2. This CDR3 is CASSPRGQDNQPQHF. As DNA, the CDR3 is TGTGCCAGCTCACCACGGGGACAGGACAATCAGCCCCAGCATTTT. Looking up the rest from reference TRBV18 and TRBJ1-5 gives the full variable domain: NAGVMQNPRHLVRRRGQEARLRCSPMKGHSHVYWYRQLPEEGLKFMVYLQKENIIDESGMPKERFSAEFPKEGPSILRIQQVVRGDSAAYFCASSPRGQDNQPQHFGDGTRLSIL.